The clone carrying this T cell receptor (beta chain) was found a few times. This table comes from immunoSEQ multiplex PCR, and its TCRdb copy is limited to in-frame clones, with some not included. The sample lists over 200,000 clones; roughly 90% were seen once. This specimen belongs to a study of blood T cell repertoires in COVID-19. Trimming took 2 bases from V and 2 from J; bases not matched to a gene: 11. Germline CDR1 reads MNHEY; CDR2 reads SMNVEV (reference sequence). This CDR3 is built from 18 residues. The V call is TRBV27, the J call TRBJ1-3, with TRBD1 identical over 8 bases. Material for sequencing was PBMCs or T cells enriched from blood (not recorded which). The TCR originated in a woman in her 30s who had been exposed to COVID-19. CDR3 in amino acids: CASSLRGLQGVAGNTIYF. The CDR3 DNA is TGTGCCAGCAGTTTAAGGGGGTTACAGGGGGTAGCTGGAAACACCATATATTTT.